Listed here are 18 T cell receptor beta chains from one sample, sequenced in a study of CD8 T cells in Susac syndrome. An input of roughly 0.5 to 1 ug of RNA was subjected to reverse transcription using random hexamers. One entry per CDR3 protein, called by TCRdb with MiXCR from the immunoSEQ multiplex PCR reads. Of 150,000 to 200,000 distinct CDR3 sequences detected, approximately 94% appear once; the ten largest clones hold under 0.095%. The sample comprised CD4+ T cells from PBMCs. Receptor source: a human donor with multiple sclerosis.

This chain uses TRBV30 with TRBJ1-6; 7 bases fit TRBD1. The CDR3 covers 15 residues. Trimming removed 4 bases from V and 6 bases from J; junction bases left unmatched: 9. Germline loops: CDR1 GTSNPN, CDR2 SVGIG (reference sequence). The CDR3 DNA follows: TGTGCCTGGACCCCCTTACAGGGGACTAATTCACCCCTCCACTTT. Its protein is CAWTPLQGTNSPLHF.

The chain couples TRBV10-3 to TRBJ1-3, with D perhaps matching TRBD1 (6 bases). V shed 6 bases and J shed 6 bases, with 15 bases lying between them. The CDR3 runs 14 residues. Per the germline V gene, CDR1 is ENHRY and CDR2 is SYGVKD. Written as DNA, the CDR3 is TGTGCCATCAGGTCGGACAGAGGAGAAAACACCATATATTTT. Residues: CAIRSDRGENTIYF.

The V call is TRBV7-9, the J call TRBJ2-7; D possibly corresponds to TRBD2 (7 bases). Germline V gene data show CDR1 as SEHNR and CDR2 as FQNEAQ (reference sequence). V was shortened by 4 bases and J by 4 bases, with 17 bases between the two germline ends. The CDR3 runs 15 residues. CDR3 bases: TGTGCCAGCAGCTGGGCTTCGGGGGGCCTGTACGAGCAGTACTTC. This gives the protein CASSWASGGLYEQYF.

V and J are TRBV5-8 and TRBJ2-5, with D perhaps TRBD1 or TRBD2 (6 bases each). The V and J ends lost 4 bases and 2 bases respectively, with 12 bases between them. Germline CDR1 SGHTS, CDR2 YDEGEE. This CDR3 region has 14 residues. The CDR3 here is CASSHPGAQETQYF. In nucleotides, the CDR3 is TGTGCCAGCAGCCACCCGGGGGCTCAAGAGACCCAGTACTTC.

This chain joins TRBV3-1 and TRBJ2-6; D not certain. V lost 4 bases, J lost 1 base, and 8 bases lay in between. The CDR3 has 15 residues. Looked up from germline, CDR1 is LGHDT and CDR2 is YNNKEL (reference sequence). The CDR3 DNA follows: TGTGCCAGCAGCCGATTAGGATCTGGGGCCAACGTCCTGACTTTC. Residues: CASSRLGSGANVLTF.

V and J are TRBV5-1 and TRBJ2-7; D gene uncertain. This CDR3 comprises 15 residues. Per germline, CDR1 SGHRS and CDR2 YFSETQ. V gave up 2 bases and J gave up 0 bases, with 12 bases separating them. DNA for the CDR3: TGCGCCAGCAGCTTATGGGGTGACGGCTCCTACGAGCAGTACTTC. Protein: CASSLWGDGSYEQYF.

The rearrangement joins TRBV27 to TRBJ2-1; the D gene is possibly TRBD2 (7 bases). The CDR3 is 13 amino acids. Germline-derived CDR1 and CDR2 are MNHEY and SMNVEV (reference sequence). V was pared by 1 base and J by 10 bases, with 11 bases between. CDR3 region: CASSLYREGEQFF. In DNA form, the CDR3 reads TGTGCCAGCAGTTTATACAGGGAGGGCGAGCAGTTCTTC.

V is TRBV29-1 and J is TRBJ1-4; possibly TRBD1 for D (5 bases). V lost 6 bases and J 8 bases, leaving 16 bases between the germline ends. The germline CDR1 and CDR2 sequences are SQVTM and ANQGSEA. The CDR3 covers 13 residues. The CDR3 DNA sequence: TGCAGCGTCGCGCCGGGGACGCGCGAAAAACTGTTTTTT. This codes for CSVAPGTREKLFF.

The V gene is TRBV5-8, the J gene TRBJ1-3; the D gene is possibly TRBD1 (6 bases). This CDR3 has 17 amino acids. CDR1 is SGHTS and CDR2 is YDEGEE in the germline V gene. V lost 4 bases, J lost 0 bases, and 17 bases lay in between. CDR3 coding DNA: TGTGCCAGCAGCCCGGCGGGACAAGCAATCTCTGGAAACACCATATATTTT. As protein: CASSPAGQAISGNTIYF.

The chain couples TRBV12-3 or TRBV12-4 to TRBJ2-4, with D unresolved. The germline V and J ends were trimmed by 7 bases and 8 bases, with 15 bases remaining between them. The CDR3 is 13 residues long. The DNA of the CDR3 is TGTGCCAGCACCCCCCTCGGCCGGGACATTCAGTACTTC. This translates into CASTPLGRDIQYF.

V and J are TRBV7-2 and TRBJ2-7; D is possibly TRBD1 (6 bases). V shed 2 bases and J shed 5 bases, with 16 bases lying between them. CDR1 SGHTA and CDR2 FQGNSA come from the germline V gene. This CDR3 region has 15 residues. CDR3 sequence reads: CASSLWGPASDEQYF. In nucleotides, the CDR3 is TGTGCCAGCAGCTTATGGGGGCCTGCCAGCGACGAGCAGTACTTC.

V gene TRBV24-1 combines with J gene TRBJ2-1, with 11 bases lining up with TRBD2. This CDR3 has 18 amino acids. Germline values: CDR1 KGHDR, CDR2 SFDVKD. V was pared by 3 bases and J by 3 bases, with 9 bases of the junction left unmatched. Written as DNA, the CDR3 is TGTGCCACCAGTGATCCAGCCGGGACTAGCGGAAACTACAATGAGCAGTTCTTC. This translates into CATSDPAGTSGNYNEQFF.

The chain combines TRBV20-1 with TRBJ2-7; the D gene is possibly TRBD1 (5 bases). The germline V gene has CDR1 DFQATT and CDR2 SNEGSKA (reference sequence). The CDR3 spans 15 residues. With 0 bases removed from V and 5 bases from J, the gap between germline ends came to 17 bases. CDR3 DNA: TGCAGTGCTAGAGAAAGTGGCAGGGCATCGCACGAGCAGTACTTC. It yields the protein CSARESGRASHEQYF.

The CDR3 protein is CSATGTSGATYEQYF. CDR3 DNA: TGCAGTGCTACCGGGACTAGCGGGGCAACCTACGAGCAGTACTTC. The genes are TRBV20-1 and TRBJ2-7; TRBD2 matches at 13 bases. The germline CDR1 and CDR2 sequences are DFQATT and SNEGSKA (reference sequence). The V gene end was trimmed by 4 bases and the J gene end by 2 bases; junction bases not matched to a gene: 5. There are 15 residues in the CDR3.

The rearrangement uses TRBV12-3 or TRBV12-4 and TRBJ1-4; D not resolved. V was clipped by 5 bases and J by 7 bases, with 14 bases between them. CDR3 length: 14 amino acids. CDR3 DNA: TGTGCCAGCAGTAAGGAGGCTTTCCCTGAAAAACTGTTTTTT. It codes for CASSKEAFPEKLFF.

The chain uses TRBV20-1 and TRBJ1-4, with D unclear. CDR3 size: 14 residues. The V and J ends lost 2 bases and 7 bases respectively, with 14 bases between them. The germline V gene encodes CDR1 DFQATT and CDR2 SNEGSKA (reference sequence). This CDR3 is CSARTAVEAEKLFF. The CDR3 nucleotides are TGCAGTGCTAGAACGGCAGTGGAAGCTGAAAAACTGTTTTTT.

The CDR3, as DNA: TGTGCCAGCAGCCCCCGGCGCGGGGAAGGCTACACCTTC. Translation: CASSPRRGEGYTF. The chain uses TRBV7-3 and TRBJ1-2, with no clear D. Germline CDR1 reads SGHTA; CDR2 reads FQGTGA. V was pared by 5 bases and J by 8 bases, with 15 bases between. The CDR3 totals 13 residues.

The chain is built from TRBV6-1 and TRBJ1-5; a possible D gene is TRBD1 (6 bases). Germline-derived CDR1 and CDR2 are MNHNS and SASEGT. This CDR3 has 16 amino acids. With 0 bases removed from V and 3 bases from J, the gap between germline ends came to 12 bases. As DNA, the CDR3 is TGTGCCAGCAGTGAAGCGCGTACAGGGATCAATCAGCCCCAGCATTTT. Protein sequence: CASSEARTGINQPQHF.